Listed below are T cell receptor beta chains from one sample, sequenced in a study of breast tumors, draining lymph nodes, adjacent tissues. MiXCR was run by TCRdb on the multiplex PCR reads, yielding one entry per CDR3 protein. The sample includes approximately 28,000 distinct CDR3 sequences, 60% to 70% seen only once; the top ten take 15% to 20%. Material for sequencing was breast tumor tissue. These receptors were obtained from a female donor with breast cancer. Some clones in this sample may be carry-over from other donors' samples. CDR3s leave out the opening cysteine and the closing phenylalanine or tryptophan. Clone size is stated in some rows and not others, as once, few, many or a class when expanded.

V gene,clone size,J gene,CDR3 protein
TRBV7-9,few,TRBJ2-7,ASRSGGFNEQY
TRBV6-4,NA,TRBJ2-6,ASSDSSRSGANVLT
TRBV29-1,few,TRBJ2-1,SVEDRRDNEQF
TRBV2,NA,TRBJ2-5,ASSPLASVGTQY
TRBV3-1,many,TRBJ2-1,ASSPLAGGYNEQF
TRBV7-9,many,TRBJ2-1,ASSPLTGLDEQF
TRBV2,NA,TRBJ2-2,ASSLTSGELF
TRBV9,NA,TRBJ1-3,ASSAHSGNTIY
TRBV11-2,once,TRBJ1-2,ASSLVPGGWGYGYT
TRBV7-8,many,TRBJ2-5,ASSLERGGRETQY
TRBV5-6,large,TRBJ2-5,ASSLRGREPY
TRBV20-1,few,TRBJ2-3,SAHHFREGADTQY
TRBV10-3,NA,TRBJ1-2,AISESTGFGYT
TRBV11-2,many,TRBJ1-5,ASSPGDRGTNQPQH
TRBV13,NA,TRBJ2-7,ASSSALHEQY
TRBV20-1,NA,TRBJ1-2,SAPDRVYGYT
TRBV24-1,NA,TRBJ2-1,ATSEGRDTRF
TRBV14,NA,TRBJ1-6,ASSLSLSPLH
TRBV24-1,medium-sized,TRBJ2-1,ATSDTRGTGNNEQF
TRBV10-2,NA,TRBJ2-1,ASERQGGYNEQF
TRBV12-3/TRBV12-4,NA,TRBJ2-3,ASSSHRVANTQY
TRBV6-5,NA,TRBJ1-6,ASRLADSYSPLH
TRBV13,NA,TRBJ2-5,ASSSYREESQETQY
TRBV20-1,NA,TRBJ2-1,SARDLVAGHLNEQF
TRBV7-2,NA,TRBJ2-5,ASSPSGGGTQY
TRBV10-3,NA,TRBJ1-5,AISETGSGNQPQH
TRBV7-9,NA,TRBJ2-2,ASSLEDFQGELF
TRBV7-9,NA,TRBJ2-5,ACSLEVGGQGVKETQY
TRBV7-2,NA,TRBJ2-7,ASSLVLGSYEQY
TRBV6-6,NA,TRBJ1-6,ASSSRQGAHSPLH
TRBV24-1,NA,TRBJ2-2,ATSGLAGHTGELF
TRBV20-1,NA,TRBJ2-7,SAPTSGGAAGEQY
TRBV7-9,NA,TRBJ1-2,ASSYGRGYT
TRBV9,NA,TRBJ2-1,ASSVEGVLSYNEQS
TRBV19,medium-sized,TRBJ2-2,ASSNPLTGELF
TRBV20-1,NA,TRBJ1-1,SALTANTEAF
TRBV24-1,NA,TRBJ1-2,ATSARQGSYGYT
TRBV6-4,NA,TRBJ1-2,ASSDSRQGAGGYT
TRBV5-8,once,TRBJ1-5,ASSLKAVNQPQH
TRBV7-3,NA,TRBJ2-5,ASSRGGGEETQY
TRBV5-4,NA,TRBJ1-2,ASSPEWGGYT
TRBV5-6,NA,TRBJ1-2,ASSLNGSGYT
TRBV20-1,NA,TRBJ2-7,SAYLQGISYEQY
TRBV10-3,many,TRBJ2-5,ATRTAQETQY
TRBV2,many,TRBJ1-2,ASSGRGLYYGYT
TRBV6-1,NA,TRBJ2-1,AISEGQGENEQF
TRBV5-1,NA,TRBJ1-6,ASSEGLGGRVHSPLH
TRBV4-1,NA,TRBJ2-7,ASSQRGPYEQY
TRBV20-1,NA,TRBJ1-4,SAIYYSGDEKLF
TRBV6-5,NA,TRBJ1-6,ASQSRSYNSPLH
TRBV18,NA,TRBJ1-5,ASSPGRGEHQPQH
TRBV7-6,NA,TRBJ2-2,ASSLNSGGPWTGELF
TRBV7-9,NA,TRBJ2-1,ASSSSGYYNEQF
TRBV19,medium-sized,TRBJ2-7,ASSIGLKWTGGFHEQY
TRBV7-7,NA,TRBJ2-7,ASSLAWEGGSYEQY